This T cell receptor beta chain was retrieved from a study of identifying expanded T cells in peripheral blood. The method was immunoSEQ multiplex PCR; TCRdb's version includes in-frame clones alone and lacks a portion of them. The data hold approximately 100,000 clones, with 85% to 90% observed a single time. Regarding the study as a whole: Technical replicates showed roughly 1.2 changed clones; roughly two weeks around 15; four weeks 19. Clone count variance between roughly 2-week samples rose with total template count.

Worth noting for this clone: Its antigen is unidentified.

This CDR3 region has 14 residues. Germline V gives CDR1 ENHRY, CDR2 SYGVKD. V gave up 0 bases and J gave up 4 bases, with 9 bases separating them. During the collection period, no donor immune events like infections were recorded. This chain joins TRBV10-3 and TRBJ1-2, with D hard to call. The source is a person between 18 and 75 years old in good health. The sequencing sample was made of blood. The CDR3 protein is CAISESRSFYGYTF. For the CDR3, the DNA is TGTGCCATCAGTGAGTCGCGCAGTTTCTATGGCTACACCTTC.